The following is a TCR beta chain sequence with its context. The read ends 3 residues shy of where the CDR3 ends; the end is completed using the germline J gene. V was cut by 3 bases and J by 2 bases, with 8 bases left in between. The CDR3 is made up of 15 amino acids. In germline, CDR1 is SGHTA, CDR2 FQGNSA. The data belong to a study of T cells in women clearing cervical HPV infection. Some clones are missing from TCRdb's copy, which holds only in-frame ones; the method was immunoSEQ multiplex PCR. Its table lists 30,000 or so clones. Sequenced material: blood buffy coat. The genes are TRBV7-2 and TRBJ2-6; possibly TRBD1 for D (5 bases). The source of this sequence is a woman between 18 and 69 years old with a cervical HPV16 infection that either progressed to CIN3+ or cleared (not recorded which). The DNA read from the CDR3 is TGTGCCAGCAGCTTCGACAGTGCTGGGGCCAACGTC. Translation: CASSFDSAGANV. The whole CDR3 is CASSFDSAGANVLTF.